This T cell receptor beta chain was captured by sequencing in a study of T-cell reconstitution after alpha-beta-depleted transplantation in children. Broader study findings: By one year post-transplant, T-cell counts and diversity largely arose from T cells that were newly produced.

Unique molecular identifiers were used in preparing the TCRbeta library. TCRdb re-called the PCR reads through MiXCR, storing one row per CDR3 protein. This table has around 250,000 distinct CDR3 sequences, roughly a quarter appearing once. Germline CDR1 reads SGDLS; CDR2 reads YYNGEE. The CDR3 contains 16 residues. Trimming removed 0 bases from V and 0 bases from J, with 11 bases in between. This clonotype was counted between two and nine times. The antigen is unknown. The sequenced sample was PBMCs, obtained before TCRalphabeta/CD19-depleted stem cell transplant. The clonotype comes from a girl aged 2 to 10 with Fanconi anemia, due to receive a stem cell transplant. The chain recombines TRBV9 with TRBJ2-3; maybe TRBD2 (6 bases). CDR3 in amino acids: CASSVGLAPSTDTQYF. CDR3 DNA: TGTGCCAGCAGCGTAGGGCTAGCGCCTAGCACAGATACGCAGTATTTT.